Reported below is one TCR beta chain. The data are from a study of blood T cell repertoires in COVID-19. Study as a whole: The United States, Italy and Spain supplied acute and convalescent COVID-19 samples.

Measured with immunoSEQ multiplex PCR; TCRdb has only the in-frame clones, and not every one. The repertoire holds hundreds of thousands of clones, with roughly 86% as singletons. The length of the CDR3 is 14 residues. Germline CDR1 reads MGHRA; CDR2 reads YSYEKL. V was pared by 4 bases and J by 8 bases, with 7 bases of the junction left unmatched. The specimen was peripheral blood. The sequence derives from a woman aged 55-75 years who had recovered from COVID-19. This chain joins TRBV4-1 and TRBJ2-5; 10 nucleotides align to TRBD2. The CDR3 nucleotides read TGCGCCAGCAGCCGCCCCGGGACTAGCGTTACCCAGTACTTC. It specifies CASSRPGTSVTQYF.